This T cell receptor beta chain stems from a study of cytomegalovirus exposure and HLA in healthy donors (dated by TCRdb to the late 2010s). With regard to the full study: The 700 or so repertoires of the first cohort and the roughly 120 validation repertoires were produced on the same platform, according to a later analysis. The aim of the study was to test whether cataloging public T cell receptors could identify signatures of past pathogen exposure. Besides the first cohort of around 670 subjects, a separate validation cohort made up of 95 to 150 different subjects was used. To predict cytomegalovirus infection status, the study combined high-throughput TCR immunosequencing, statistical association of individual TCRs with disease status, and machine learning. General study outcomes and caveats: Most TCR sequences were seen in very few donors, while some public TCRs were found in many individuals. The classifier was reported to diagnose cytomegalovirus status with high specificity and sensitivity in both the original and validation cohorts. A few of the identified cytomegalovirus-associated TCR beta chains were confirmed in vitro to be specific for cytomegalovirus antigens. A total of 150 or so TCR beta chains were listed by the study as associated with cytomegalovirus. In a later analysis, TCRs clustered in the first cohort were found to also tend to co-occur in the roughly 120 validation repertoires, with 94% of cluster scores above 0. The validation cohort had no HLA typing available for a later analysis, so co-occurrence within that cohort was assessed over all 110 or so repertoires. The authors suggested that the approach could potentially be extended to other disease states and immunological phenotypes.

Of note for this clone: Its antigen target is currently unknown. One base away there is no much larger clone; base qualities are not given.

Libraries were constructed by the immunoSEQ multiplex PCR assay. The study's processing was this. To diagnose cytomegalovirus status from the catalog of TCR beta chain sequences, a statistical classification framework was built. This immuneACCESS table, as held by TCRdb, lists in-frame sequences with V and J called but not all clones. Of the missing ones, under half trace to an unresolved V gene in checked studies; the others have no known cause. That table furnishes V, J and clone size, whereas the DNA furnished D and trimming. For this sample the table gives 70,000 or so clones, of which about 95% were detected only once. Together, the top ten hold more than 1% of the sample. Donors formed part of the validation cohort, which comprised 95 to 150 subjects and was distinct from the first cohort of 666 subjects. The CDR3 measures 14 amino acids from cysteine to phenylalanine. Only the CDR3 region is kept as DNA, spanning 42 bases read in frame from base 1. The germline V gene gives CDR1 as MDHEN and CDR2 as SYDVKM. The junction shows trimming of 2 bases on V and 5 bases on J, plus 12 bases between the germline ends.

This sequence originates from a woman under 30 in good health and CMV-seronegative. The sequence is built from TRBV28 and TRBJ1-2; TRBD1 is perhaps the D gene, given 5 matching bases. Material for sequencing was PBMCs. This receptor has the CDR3 CASSLGGVRYGYTF. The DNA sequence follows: TGTGCCAGCAGTTTAGGAGGGGTCAGATATGGCTACACCTTC.